What follows describes a single T cell receptor (beta chain). Its antigen is not known. Reverse transcription of extracted RNA yielded cDNA, which provided the sequencing template. Data came from immunoSEQ multiplex PCR; TCRdb stores just in-frame clones and leaves some out. The table has about 250,000 clones, around 64% seen once. The treatment: oral pan-JAK inhibitor, 5-10 mg twice daily. The data originate from a study of CD8+ T cells in alopecia areata. Whole-study findings and limits: Scalp clonality and expanded CD8+ clones among the top 100 fell significantly with tofacitinib.

This receptor was obtained from a human donor with alopecia areata. Sequenced here: CD4+ T cells sorted from blood, sampled between weeks 51 and 52, from a patient treated with tofacitinib.

The CDR3 nucleotides are TGCGCCAGCAGCATGACTGCCGGGACAGGGGGCTTACCCCTCCACTTT. Protein: CASSMTAGTGGLPLHF. V usage is TRBV4-1 and J usage is TRBJ1-6; 12 nucleotides line up with TRBD1. There are 16 residues in the CDR3. Germline CDR1 MGHRA, CDR2 YSYEKL. Germline trimming cut 5 bases from V and 12 bases from J; bases unmatched to any gene: 11.